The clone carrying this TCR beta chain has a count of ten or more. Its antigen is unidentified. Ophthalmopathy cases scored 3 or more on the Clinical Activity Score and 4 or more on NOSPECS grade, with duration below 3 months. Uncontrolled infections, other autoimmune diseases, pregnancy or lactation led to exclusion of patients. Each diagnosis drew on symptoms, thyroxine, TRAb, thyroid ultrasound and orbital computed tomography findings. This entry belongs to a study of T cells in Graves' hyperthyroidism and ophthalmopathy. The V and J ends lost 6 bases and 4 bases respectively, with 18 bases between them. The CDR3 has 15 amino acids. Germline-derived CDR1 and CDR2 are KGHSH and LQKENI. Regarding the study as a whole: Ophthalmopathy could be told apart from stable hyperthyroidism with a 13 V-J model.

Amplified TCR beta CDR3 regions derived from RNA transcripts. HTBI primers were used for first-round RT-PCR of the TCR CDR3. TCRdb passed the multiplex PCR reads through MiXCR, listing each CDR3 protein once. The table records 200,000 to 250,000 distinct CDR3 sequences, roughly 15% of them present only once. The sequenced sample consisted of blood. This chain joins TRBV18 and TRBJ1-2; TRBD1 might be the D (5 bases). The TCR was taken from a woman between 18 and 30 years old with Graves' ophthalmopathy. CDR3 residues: CASSPGAEAFYGYTF. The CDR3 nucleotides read TGTGCCAGCTCCCCCGGGGCCGAAGCGTTCTATGGCTACACCTTC.